The next 25 T cell receptor beta chains were all read from a single sample in a study of blood T cell repertoires in COVID-19. The protocol was immunoSEQ multiplex PCR, while the TCRdb copy is restricted to in-frame clones and leaves out a portion. The table has over 200,000 clones, about 90% seen once. Material: peripheral blood. All receptors come from a man aged 25 to 45 with COVID-19, enrolled during active disease.

This clone was observed a few times. The DNA for the CDR3 is TGTGCCAGCAGCTTGCGGGGGCTAGCGGTAAACACCGGGGAGCTGTTTTTT. Translated, it gives CASSLRGLAVNTGELFF. The chain couples TRBV7-3 to TRBJ2-2; perhaps TRBD2 as D (7 bases). This CDR3 is built from 17 residues. The ends were cut back, 3 bases at V and 2 bases at J, with 16 bases in the middle. Germline CDR1 and CDR2: SGHTA and FQGTGA.

The V and J genes are TRBV6-6 and TRBJ1-5; no clear D. From germline, CDR1 is MNHNY and CDR2 SVGAGI (reference sequence). Trimming pared 0 bases from V and 2 bases from J, leaving 8 bases between. The CDR3 totals 15 residues. The CDR3 reads CASSYSGGGNQPQHF. CDR3 sequence (DNA): TGTGCCAGCAGTTACTCAGGCGGGGGCAATCAGCCCCAGCATTTT.

The V and J genes are TRBV7-8 and TRBJ2-3; 9 nucleotides line up with TRBD2. The CDR3 consists of 17 residues. V shed 4 bases, J shed 7 bases, and the junction held 15 bases outside the gene matches. Germline V CDR1 and CDR2: SGHVS, FQNEAQ. The CDR3 is CASSSTRRLAVAYTQYF. The DNA for the CDR3 is TGTGCCAGCAGCTCCACCCGGCGACTAGCGGTGGCCTATACGCAGTATTTT. Full variable domain (missing parts from reference TRBV7-8 and TRBJ2-3): GAGVSQSPRYKVAKRGQDVALRCDPISGHVSLFWYQQALGQGPEFLTYFQNEAQLDKSGLPSDRFFAERPEGSVSTLKIQRTQQEDSAVYLCASSSTRRLAVAYTQYFGPGTRLTVL.

This chain joins TRBV9 and TRBJ2-1; 10 bases align to TRBD2. The CDR3 contains 16 residues. J lost 8 bases, V lost 3 bases, and 11 bases had no gene match. Germline CDR1 reads SGDLS; CDR2 reads YYNGEE. This CDR3 is CASSAEPGLAMDEQFF. The CDR3 DNA reads TGTGCCAGCAGCGCAGAACCGGGACTAGCGATGGATGAGCAGTTCTTC. Supplemented by reference TRBV9 and TRBJ2-1, the full variable domain reads DSGVTQTPKHLITATGQRVTLRCSPRSGDLSVYWYQQSLDQGLQFLIQYYNGEERAKGNILERFSAQQFPDLHSELNLSSLELGDSALYFCASSAEPGLAMDEQFFGPGTRLTVL.

Only a few counts were recorded for this clone. The chain joins TRBV4-2 to TRBJ2-7; 8 nucleotides align to TRBD2. This CDR3 region has 15 residues. Germline CDR1 reads LGHNA; CDR2 reads YNFKEQ. V lost 2 bases, J lost 5 bases, and 8 bases stayed unmatched. The CDR3 DNA follows: TGTGCCAGCAGCCAATTTTGGCGGGGGGAAGACGAGCAGTACTTC. This gives the protein CASSQFWRGEDEQYF.

The gene calls are TRBV7-8 and TRBJ1-3; 8 nucleotides align to TRBD1. Germline trimming cut 5 bases from V and 0 bases from J; bases unmatched to any gene: 6. The CDR3 length is 16 residues. The germline V gene has CDR1 SGHVS and CDR2 FQNEAQ. The CDR3 spells CASSARGPSSGNTIYF. DNA for the CDR3: TGTGCCAGCAGCGCCAGGGGGCCCAGCTCTGGAAACACCATATATTTT.

The chain combines TRBV7-9 with TRBJ1-1; 7 bases agree with TRBD1. From germline, CDR1 is SEHNR and CDR2 FQNEAQ (reference sequence). The CDR3 runs to 15 residues. J gave up 0 bases and V 4 bases, and 5 bases lay outside the gene matches. CDR3 DNA sequence: TGTGCCAGCAGCTACGAGACAGGGATGAACACTGAAGCTTTCTTT. As protein: CASSYETGMNTEAFF.

The CDR3 nucleotides are TGTGCCAGCAGTGAAAGGTTACAGGGTTTTGGCTACACCTTC. Residues: CASSERLQGFGYTF. The V call is TRBV25-1, the J call TRBJ1-2, with D possibly matching TRBD1 (6 bases). The germline V gene encodes CDR1 MGHDK and CDR2 SYGVNS. The CDR3 has 14 amino acids. The germline V and J ends were trimmed by 2 bases and 7 bases, with 14 bases remaining between them.

The chain links TRBV29-1 to TRBJ2-7; 8 nucleotides agree with TRBD2. The junction had 11 bases not matched to a gene; V was cut back by 7 bases and J by 6 bases. The CDR3 has 13 amino acids. Germline loops: CDR1 SQVTM, CDR2 ANQGSEA. In DNA form, the CDR3 reads TGCAGCGCCCTTACGGGAGGGCTCTCCGAGCAGTACTTC. This encodes CSALTGGLSEQYF.

V gene TRBV10-2 combines with J gene TRBJ1-5; D uncertain. V was pared by 4 bases and J by 7 bases, with 11 bases between. The V gene's germline CDR1 is WSHSY and CDR2 SAAADI. CDR3 length: 13 amino acids. As DNA, the CDR3 is TGCGCCAGCAGTGGGCCGCCGAGGCAGCCCCAGCATTTT. Its protein product is CASSGPPRQPQHF.

The chain is built from TRBV10-3 and TRBJ2-7; possibly TRBD1 for D (6 bases). The length of the CDR3 is 16 residues. The V end was cut by 4 bases, the J end by 0 bases, with 16 bases between. Germline CDR1 reads ENHRY; CDR2 reads SYGVKD. The CDR3 protein is CAISGGEGVASYEQYF. CDR3 nucleotide sequence: TGTGCCATCAGTGGGGGTGAGGGGGTCGCCTCCTACGAGCAGTACTTC.

The chain is built from TRBV18 and TRBJ1-5; TRBD1 agrees at 8 bases. V shed 2 bases, J shed 7 bases, and the junction held 7 bases outside the gene matches. There are 15 residues in the CDR3. Germline loops: CDR1 KGHSH, CDR2 LQKENI. CDR3 sequence (DNA): TGTGCCAGCTCACCATTAGGGGACAGGCCCCAGCCCCAGCATTTT. This translates into CASSPLGDRPQPQHF.

V usage is TRBV4-1 and J usage is TRBJ2-3, with TRBD2 matching over 16 bases. The germline CDR1 and CDR2 sequences are MGHRA and YSYEKL. V was pared by 3 bases and J by 8 bases, with 11 bases of the junction left unmatched. CDR3 size: 18 residues. This CDR3 is CASSHLGLAGGPRATQYF. Written as DNA, the CDR3 is TGCGCCAGCAGCCATTTGGGACTAGCGGGGGGGCCGCGGGCTACGCAGTATTTT.

J is TRBJ1-2 and V is TRBV7-2; no clear D. Germline V lookup: CDR1 SGHTA, CDR2 FQGNSA. The CDR3 contains 15 residues. Trimming cost V 0 bases and J 4 bases, with 12 bases left between them. CDR3 coding DNA: TGTGCCAGCAGCTTAGCGTCCTCTGCGGGCTATGGCTACACCTTC. It yields the protein CASSLASSAGYGYTF.

This clone was detected ten times or more. This sequence joins TRBV4-3 and TRBJ2-7, with TRBD2 matching 10 bases. Germline trimming cut 0 bases from V and 12 bases from J; bases unmatched to any gene: 8. Germline V gene sequence: CDR1 LGHNA, CDR2 YSLEER. This CDR3 comprises 14 residues. CDR3 nucleotides: TGCGCCAGCAGCCAAGATCGGCTAGCGGGAGAGTGGTACTTC. Its translation is CASSQDRLAGEWYF.

The V gene is TRBV7-2, the J gene TRBJ2-1; D possibly corresponds to TRBD1 (5 bases). V shed 7 bases and J shed 12 bases, with 25 bases lying between them. Germline V lookup: CDR1 SGHTA, CDR2 FQGNSA. The CDR3 spans 15 residues. The chain's CDR3 is CASTPYRNLGLAQFF. The CDR3 DNA sequence: TGTGCCAGCACCCCCTACAGGAACCTCGGTCTGGCGCAGTTCTTC.

The chain joins TRBV7-2 to TRBJ2-1; 14 bases align to TRBD2. The CDR3 has 18 residues. The junction had 11 bases not matched to a gene; V was cut back by 3 bases and J by 7 bases. Germline CDR1 is SGHTA and CDR2 is FQGNSA. CDR3 sequence reads: CASSFPTGTSGGLNEQFF. CDR3 in DNA: TGTGCCAGCAGCTTTCCGACCGGGACTAGCGGGGGTTTAAATGAGCAGTTCTTC.

The gene calls are TRBV7-3 and TRBJ2-7, with 7 bases lining up with TRBD2. The junction had 6 bases not matched to a gene; V was cut back by 1 base and J by 6 bases. From germline, CDR1 is SGHTA and CDR2 FQGTGA. This CDR3 is 14 amino acids long. CDR3 coding DNA: TGTGCCAGCAGCTTAATCGGCGGGAGTACCGAGCAGTACTTC. Protein product: CASSLIGGSTEQYF.

The chain carries TRBV9 and TRBJ1-1; possible D gene TRBD1, 6 bases. The CDR3 runs to 14 residues. With 0 bases removed from V and 1 base from J, the gap between germline ends came to 7 bases. Germline loops: CDR1 SGDLS, CDR2 YYNGEE. CDR3 sequence: CASSVVQGNTEAFF. CDR3 sequence (DNA): TGTGCCAGCAGCGTAGTACAGGGGAACACTGAAGCTTTCTTT.

In its sample, this clone was seen a few times. The chain combines TRBV6-2 or TRBV6-3 with TRBJ2-1, with TRBD2 matching 12 bases. The CDR3 sequence is 20 residues long. From germline, CDR1 is MNHEY and CDR2 SVGEGT. With 2 bases clipped from V and 10 bases from J, the junction kept 21 bases outside the gene matches. CDR3 region: CASSYPWLAGGLSLWNEQFF. CDR3 nucleotides: TGTGCCAGCAGTTACCCCTGGCTAGCGGGGGGGCTCTCTCTATGGAACGAGCAGTTCTTC.

The chain recombines TRBV3-1 (or the pseudogene TRBV3-2) with TRBJ2-1, with TRBD2 identical over 10 bases. Germline CDR1 is LGHDT and CDR2 is YNNKEL (reference sequence). This CDR3 spans 15 amino acids. The V segment lost 6 bases and the J segment 3 bases; nucleotides outside the gene matches: 5. The DNA for the CDR3 is TGTGCCAGCAGTCTCGGGACTAGCGACTACAATGAGCAGTTCTTC. It encodes CASSLGTSDYNEQFF.

This sequence joins TRBV6-5 and TRBJ2-3; a possible D gene is TRBD2 (5 bases). There are 13 residues in the CDR3. The V and J ends lost 7 bases and 4 bases respectively, with 12 bases between them. Germline CDR1 and CDR2: MNHEY and SVGAGI. CDR3 region: CASTSGGADTQYF. The CDR3 DNA reads as TGTGCCAGCACCAGCGGAGGTGCAGATACGCAGTATTTT.

The chain uses TRBV6-5 and TRBJ1-1, with D uncertain. V lost 0 bases, J lost 4 bases, and 12 bases lay in between. The CDR3 runs to 15 residues. CDR1 and CDR2 from the germline V gene are MNHEY and SVGAGI. CDR3 coding DNA: TGTGCCAGCAGTTACTCAAACTTAGGGAGCACTGAAGCTTTCTTT. Residues: CASSYSNLGSTEAFF.

The rearrangement links TRBV30 to TRBJ1-6, with a possible D match to TRBD1 (6 bases). Germline V gives CDR1 GTSNPN, CDR2 SVGIG (reference sequence). The CDR3 is 14 residues long. V was cut by 3 bases and J by 5 bases, with 11 bases left in between. This CDR3 is CAWSRDTHNSPLHF. CDR3 in DNA: TGTGCCTGGAGCCGGGACACTCATAATTCACCCCTCCACTTT.

This clone was seen a handful of times. V gene TRBV20-1 combines with J gene TRBJ2-1; perhaps TRBD2 as D (6 bases). V was cut by 4 bases and J by 10 bases, with 11 bases left in between. CDR3 length equals 11 residues. Per the germline V gene, CDR1 is DFQATT and CDR2 is SNEGSKA (reference sequence). The CDR3 loop is CSAKRLVEQFF. The CDR3 DNA is TGCAGTGCTAAAAGACTAGTGGAGCAGTTCTTC.